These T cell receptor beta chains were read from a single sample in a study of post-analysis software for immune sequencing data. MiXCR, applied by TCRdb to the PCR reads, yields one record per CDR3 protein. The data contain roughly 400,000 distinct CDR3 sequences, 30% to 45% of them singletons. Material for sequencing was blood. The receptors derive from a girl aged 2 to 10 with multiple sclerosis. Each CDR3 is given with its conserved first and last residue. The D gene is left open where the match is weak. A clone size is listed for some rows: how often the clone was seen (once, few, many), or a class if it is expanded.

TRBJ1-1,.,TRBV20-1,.,CSARGSTEAFF,TGCAGTGCAAGAGGGAGCACTGAAGCTTTCTTT
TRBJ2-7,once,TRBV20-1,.,CSARRRAGARGETRYF,TGCAGTGCAAGAAGGAGGGCAGGGGCGAGGGGAGAGACCCGGTACTTC
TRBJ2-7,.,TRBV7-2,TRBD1,CASSPAGGPPYEQYF,TGTGCCAGCAGCCCAGCAGGGGGACCCCCCTACGAGCAGTACTTC
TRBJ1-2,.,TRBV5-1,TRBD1,CASSPAGTAYGYTF,TGCGCCAGCAGCCCGGCCGGGACAGCCTATGGCTACACCTTC
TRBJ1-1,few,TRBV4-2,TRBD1,CASSPETGGDTEAFF,TGTGCCAGCAGTCCTGAGACAGGGGGGGACACTGAAGCTTTCTTT
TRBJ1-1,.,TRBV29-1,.,CSVESQTNTEAFF,TGCAGCGTTGAAAGCCAGACGAACACTGAAGCTTTCTTT
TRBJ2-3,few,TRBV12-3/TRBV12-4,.,CASRQAVSTDTQYF,TGTGCCAGCAGGCAAGCGGTGAGCACAGATACGCAGTATTTT
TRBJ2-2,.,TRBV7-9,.,CASSLGIRLFGNTGELFF,TGTGCCAGCAGCTTAGGGATCCGTCTCTTTGGCAACACCGGGGAGCTGTTTTTT
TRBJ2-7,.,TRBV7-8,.,CASSSLQGPLPYEQYF,TGTGCCAGCAGCTCCCTACAGGGTCCACTCCCCTACGAGCAGTACTTC
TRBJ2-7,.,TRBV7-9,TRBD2,CASSSRGEAYEQYF,TGTGCCAGCAGCTCCCGGGGGGAAGCATACGAGCAGTACTTC
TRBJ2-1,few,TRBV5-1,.,CASSPRLGGAYNEQFF,TGCGCCAGCAGCCCACGACTAGGGGGGGCCTACAATGAGCAGTTCTTC
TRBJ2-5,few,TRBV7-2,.,CASSLWGIKETQYF,TGTGCCAGCAGCTTATGGGGGATTAAAGAGACCCAGTACTTC